This entry lists 21 T cell receptor beta chains sequenced from one sample in a study of blood T cell repertoires in COVID-19. Measured with immunoSEQ multiplex PCR; TCRdb has only the in-frame clones, and not every one. Among tens of thousands of clones listed, 89% were seen once. Sequences were obtained from peripheral blood. These receptors were obtained from a woman in her forties or fifties with active COVID-19.

This chain connects TRBV28 to TRBJ2-1; TRBD1 aligns across 7 bases. This CDR3 contains 12 residues. Germline V lookup: CDR1 MDHEN, CDR2 SYDVKM. V was clipped by 3 bases and J by 10 bases; unmatched bases: 3. The CDR3 is CASSLSGQEQFF. The CDR3 nucleotides are TGTGCCAGCAGTTTGTCGGGACAGGAGCAGTTCTTC.

J is TRBJ2-5 and V is TRBV7-9; TRBD1 matches 7 bases. The CDR3 contains 14 residues. The V gene end was trimmed by 5 bases and the J gene end by 1 base; junction bases not matched to a gene: 4. The V gene's germline CDR1 is SEHNR and CDR2 FQNEAQ (reference sequence). CDR3 nucleotides: TGTGCCAGCAGCCTCGACAGGGTCCAAGAGACCCAGTACTTC. Translation: CASSLDRVQETQYF.

The V gene is TRBV28, the J gene TRBJ2-1; TRBD2 matches 9 bases. This CDR3 is built from 16 residues. CDR1 is MDHEN and CDR2 is SYDVKM in the germline V gene. The V and J ends lost 3 bases and 7 bases, in that order; junction bases with no gene match: 10. CDR3 amino acids: CASSFPGIAGANEQFF. CDR3 in DNA: TGTGCCAGCAGTTTCCCGGGGATAGCGGGAGCGAATGAGCAGTTCTTC.

The CDR3 loop is CASSFEREGPNEQFF. DNA of the CDR3: TGTGCCAGCAGCTTCGAGCGGGAGGGCCCCAATGAGCAGTTCTTC. V gene TRBV7-9 combines with J gene TRBJ2-1; 10 bases match TRBD2. V gave up 3 bases and J gave up 6 bases; unmatched junction bases: 5. The germline gives CDR1 SEHNR, CDR2 FQNEAQ (reference sequence). The CDR3 extends over 15 amino acids.

The chain recombines TRBV24-1 with TRBJ2-3, with 10 bases aligning to TRBD2. Germline V gene lookup returns CDR1 KGHDR and CDR2 SFDVKD. Trimming at V came to 4 bases and at J to 4 bases, leaving 7 bases not matched to a gene. This CDR3 is built from 16 residues. The CDR3 DNA reads as TGTGCCACCAGTGACCCTAGCGGGAGTATCGCAGATACGCAGTATTTT. Translated, it gives CATSDPSGSIADTQYF.

This chain joins TRBV27 and TRBJ1-2; D uncertain. Germline V CDR1 and CDR2: MNHEY, SMNVEV (reference sequence). Trimming removed 2 bases at V and 4 bases at J, with 14 bases between. This CDR3 region has 15 residues. The CDR3 reads CASSLREGAIYGYTF. CDR3 DNA: TGTGCCAGCAGTTTACGGGAAGGCGCGATCTATGGCTACACCTTC.

The chain employs TRBV6-5 and TRBJ2-7, with 10 bases matching TRBD2. The V and J ends lost 6 bases and 2 bases, in that order; junction bases with no gene match: 7. The CDR3 contains 15 residues. Germline V CDR1 and CDR2: MNHEY, SVGAGI. This chain's CDR3 is CASRDTSGATYEQYF. Written as DNA, the CDR3 is TGTGCCAGCAGGGACACTAGCGGGGCAACCTACGAGCAGTACTTC.

The chain combines TRBV18 with TRBJ2-3; 9 bases are shared with TRBD2. V shed 4 bases and J 5 bases; nucleotides not matched to a gene: 7. CDR1 KGHSH and CDR2 LQKENI come from the germline V gene. This CDR3 is 15 amino acids long. DNA of the CDR3: TGTGCCAGCTCACAGGTGGCTAGCGGGGTAGATACGCAGTATTTT. This translates into CASSQVASGVDTQYF. The full variable domain, its missing parts supplied by reference TRBV18 and TRBJ2-3, is NAGVMQNPRHLVRRRGQEARLRCSPMKGHSHVYWYRQLPEEGLKFMVYLQKENIIDESGMPKERFSAEFPKEGPSILRIQQVVRGDSAAYFCASSQVASGVDTQYFGPGTRLTVL.

The rearrangement joins TRBV6-2 or TRBV6-3 to TRBJ2-1, with 7 bases matching TRBD2. V lost 2 bases, J lost 6 bases, and 13 bases stayed unmatched. This CDR3 is built from 17 residues. Germline V gives CDR1 MNHEY, CDR2 SVGEGT. CDR3 protein: CASSYLGAGEVPNEQFF. DNA for the CDR3: TGTGCCAGCAGTTACCTAGGGGCGGGGGAGGTACCCAATGAGCAGTTCTTC.

This chain links TRBV5-6 with TRBJ2-7, with D maybe TRBD1 (5 bases). V gave up 0 bases and J gave up 7 bases, with 11 bases separating them. Germline V lookup: CDR1 SGHDT, CDR2 YYEEEE. The CDR3 spans 13 residues. The CDR3 is CASSLAGNREQYF. The CDR3, as DNA: TGTGCCAGCAGCTTGGCAGGGAATAGGGAGCAGTACTTC.

V usage is TRBV4-2 and J usage is TRBJ1-6; 8 positions agree with TRBD1. Unmatched junction bases numbered 5, after V lost 4 bases and J lost 6 bases. From germline, CDR1 is LGHNA and CDR2 YNFKEQ. This CDR3 is 15 amino acids long. In DNA, the CDR3 is TGTGCCAGCAGCCTCGGGACAGGATTTAATTCACCCCTCCACTTT. It translates to CASSLGTGFNSPLHF.

Only one count was recorded for this clone. The V and J genes are TRBV20-1 and TRBJ2-1; D is unclear. Deletions cut 4 bases from V and 6 bases from J, with 7 bases between. The germline V gene encodes CDR1 DFQATT and CDR2 SNEGSKA (reference sequence). The CDR3 contains 11 residues. CDR3 sequence: CSAIGLNEQFF. The CDR3 nucleotides read TGCAGTGCTATTGGGCTCAATGAGCAGTTCTTC.

V and J are TRBV7-9 and TRBJ2-1, with D tentatively TRBD2 (6 bases). This CDR3 has 16 residues. Germline CDR1 is SEHNR and CDR2 is FQNEAQ (reference sequence). Trimming shortened V by 5 bases and J by 0 bases, and 14 bases separated the two germline ends. Written as DNA, the CDR3 is TGTGCCAGCAGCCCCGTTGGGGGGAGCTCCTACAATGAGCAGTTCTTC. This translates into CASSPVGGSSYNEQFF.

The rearrangement joins TRBV5-6 to TRBJ2-5; 7 positions agree with TRBD1. V was pared by 0 bases and J by 6 bases, with 2 bases of the junction left unmatched. The germline V gene encodes CDR1 SGHDT and CDR2 YYEEEE. The CDR3 totals 13 residues. The CDR3 DNA is TGTGCCAGCAGCTTGGACAGGGGAAAGACCCAGTACTTC. Its translation: CASSLDRGKTQYF.

V usage is TRBV5-1 and J usage is TRBJ2-1, with TRBD2 matching over 7 bases. CDR3 length: 14 residues. Germline V gene data show CDR1 as SGHRS and CDR2 as YFSETQ. Trimming took 0 bases from V and 5 from J; bases not matched to a gene: 2. The CDR3 nucleotides are TGCGCCAGCAGCTTGGAGGGACTAAACAATGAGCAGTTCTTC. This translates into CASSLEGLNNEQFF.

This chain uses TRBV7-6 with TRBJ2-1; TRBD2 agrees at 7 bases. The CDR3 loop spans 16 amino acids. CDR1 is SGHVS and CDR2 is FNYEAQ in the germline V gene. The trim removed 2 bases at V and 9 bases at J, leaving 13 bases unmatched. The CDR3, as DNA: TGTGCCAGCAGCTTACCGGGGCTAGCGGTGGGGGGTGAGCAGTTCTTC. As protein: CASSLPGLAVGGEQFF.

This chain uses TRBV28 with TRBJ2-7; 10 bases line up with TRBD1. With 10 bases clipped from V and 4 bases from J, the junction kept 13 bases outside the gene matches. Germline CDR1 is MDHEN and CDR2 is SYDVKM. This CDR3 spans 15 amino acids. The CDR3 DNA sequence: TGTGCCATTCGGGGGGGAGGGACAGGGGTGTACGAGCAGTACTTC. Protein sequence: CAIRGGGTGVYEQYF.

The chain has TRBV9 and TRBJ1-2, with 8 bases aligning to TRBD1. Germline CDR1 is SGDLS and CDR2 is YYNGEE. CDR3 length: 13 amino acids. With 3 bases clipped from V and 5 bases from J, the junction kept 3 bases outside the gene matches. The CDR3 region is CASSAGTGYGYTF. In DNA form, the CDR3 reads TGTGCCAGCAGCGCTGGGACAGGATATGGCTACACCTTC.

The rearrangement uses TRBV11-2 and TRBJ2-3; 8 bases map to TRBD2. V lost 5 bases to trimming and J lost 9 bases; unmatched junction nucleotides: 4. In germline, CDR1 is SGHAT, CDR2 FQNNGV. The CDR3 is 12 amino acids. CDR3 in amino acids: CASSVPSGTQYF. The DNA for the CDR3 is TGTGCCAGCAGCGTACCTAGCGGGACGCAGTATTTT. The whole variable domain, filled in from reference TRBV11-2 and TRBJ2-3, reads EAGVAQSPRYKIIEKRQSVAFWCNPISGHATLYWYQQILGQGPKLLIQFQNNGVVDDSQLPKDRFSAERLKGVDSTLKIQPAKLEDSAVYLCASSVPSGTQYFGPGTRLTVL.

The genes are TRBV27 and TRBJ1-2; 8 positions agree with TRBD1. Germline V gives CDR1 MNHEY, CDR2 SMNVEV (reference sequence). The CDR3 sequence is 19 residues long. The V and J ends lost 5 bases and 3 bases, in that order; junction bases with no gene match: 20. CDR3 protein: CASSPTTGGAGTFHYGYTF. CDR3 bases: TGTGCCAGCAGTCCCACCACAGGGGGTGCGGGGACCTTCCACTATGGCTACACCTTC.

The sample holds one count of this clone. This rearrangement joins TRBV11-2 to TRBJ2-3; TRBD2 matches 10 bases. The CDR3 contains 17 residues. Germline CDR1 and CDR2: SGHAT and FQNNGV. V lost 0 bases and J lost 1; bases outside the gene matches: 4. The CDR3 DNA follows: TGTGCCAGCAGCTTAGACCCCGGGACTAGCGGCACAGATACGCAGTATTTT. Protein product: CASSLDPGTSGTDTQYF.